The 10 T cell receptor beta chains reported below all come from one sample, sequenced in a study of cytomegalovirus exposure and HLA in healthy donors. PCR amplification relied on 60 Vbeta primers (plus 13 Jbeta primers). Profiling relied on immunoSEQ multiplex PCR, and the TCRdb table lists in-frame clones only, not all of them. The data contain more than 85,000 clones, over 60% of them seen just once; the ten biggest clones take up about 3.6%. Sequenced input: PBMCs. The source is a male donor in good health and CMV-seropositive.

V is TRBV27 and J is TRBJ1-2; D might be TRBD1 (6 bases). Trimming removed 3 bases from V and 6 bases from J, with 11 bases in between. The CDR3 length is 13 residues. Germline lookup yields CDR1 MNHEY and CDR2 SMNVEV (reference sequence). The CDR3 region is CASSLMQGNGYTF. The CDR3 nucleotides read TGTGCCAGCAGTTTGATGCAGGGGAATGGCTACACCTTC.

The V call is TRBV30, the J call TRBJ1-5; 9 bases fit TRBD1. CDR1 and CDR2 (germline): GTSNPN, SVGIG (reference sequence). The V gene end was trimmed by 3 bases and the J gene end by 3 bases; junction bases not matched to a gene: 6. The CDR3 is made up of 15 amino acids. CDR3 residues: CAWSRTGALNQPQHF. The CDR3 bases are TGTGCCTGGAGCAGGACAGGGGCTCTCAATCAGCCCCAGCATTTT.

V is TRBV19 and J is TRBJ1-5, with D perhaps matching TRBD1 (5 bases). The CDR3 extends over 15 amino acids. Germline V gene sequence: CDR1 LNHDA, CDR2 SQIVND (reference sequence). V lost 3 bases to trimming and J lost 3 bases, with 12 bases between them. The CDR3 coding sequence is TGTGCCAGTAGTATCTCTACAGGCCTCAATCAGCCCCAGCATTTT. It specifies CASSISTGLNQPQHF.

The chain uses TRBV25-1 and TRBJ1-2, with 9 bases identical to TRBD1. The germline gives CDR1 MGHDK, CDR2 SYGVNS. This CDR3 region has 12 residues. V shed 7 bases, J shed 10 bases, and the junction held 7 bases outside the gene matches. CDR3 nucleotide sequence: TGTGCCAGCACGAGGGACAGGGAGGACTACACCTTC. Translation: CASTRDREDYTF.

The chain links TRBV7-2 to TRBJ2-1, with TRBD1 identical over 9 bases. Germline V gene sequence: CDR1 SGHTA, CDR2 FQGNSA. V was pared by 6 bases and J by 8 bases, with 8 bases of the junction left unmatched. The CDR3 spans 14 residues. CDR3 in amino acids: CASRQGQGSDEQFF. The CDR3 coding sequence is TGTGCCAGCAGGCAAGGACAGGGGTCGGATGAGCAGTTCTTC.

The CDR3: CAWSVGGPEAFF. CDR3 nucleotide sequence: TGTGCCTGGAGTGTAGGAGGGCCTGAAGCTTTCTTT. This rearrangement joins TRBV30 to TRBJ1-1; D not certain. The length of the CDR3 is 12 residues. Germline V CDR1 and CDR2: GTSNPN, SVGIG (reference sequence). V dropped 0 bases and J dropped 6 bases, with 8 bases sitting between them.

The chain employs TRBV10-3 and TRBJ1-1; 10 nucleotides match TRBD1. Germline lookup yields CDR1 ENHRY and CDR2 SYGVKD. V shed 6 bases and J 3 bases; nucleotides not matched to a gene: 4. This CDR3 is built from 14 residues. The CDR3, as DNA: TGTGCCATCAGGGACAGGGGGGTTCACACTGAAGCTTTCTTT. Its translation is CAIRDRGVHTEAFF.

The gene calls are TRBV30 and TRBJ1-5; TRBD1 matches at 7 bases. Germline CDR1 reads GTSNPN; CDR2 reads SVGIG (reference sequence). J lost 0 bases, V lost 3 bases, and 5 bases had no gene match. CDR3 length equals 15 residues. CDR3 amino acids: CAWRPGQSSNQPQHF. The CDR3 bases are TGTGCCTGGAGACCGGGACAGTCTAGCAATCAGCCCCAGCATTTT. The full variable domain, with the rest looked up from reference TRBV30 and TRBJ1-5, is SQTIHQWPATLVQPVGSPLSLECTVEGTSNPNLYWYRQAAGRGLQLLFYSVGIGQISSEVPQNLSASRPQDRQFILSSKKLLLSDSGFYLCAWRPGQSSNQPQHFGDGTRLSIL.

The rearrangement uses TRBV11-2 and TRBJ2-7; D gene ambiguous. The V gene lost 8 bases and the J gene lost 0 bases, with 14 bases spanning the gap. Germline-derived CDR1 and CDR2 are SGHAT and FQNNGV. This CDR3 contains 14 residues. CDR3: CASPGPHSSYEQYF. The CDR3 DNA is TGTGCCAGCCCCGGTCCACACAGCTCCTACGAGCAGTACTTC.

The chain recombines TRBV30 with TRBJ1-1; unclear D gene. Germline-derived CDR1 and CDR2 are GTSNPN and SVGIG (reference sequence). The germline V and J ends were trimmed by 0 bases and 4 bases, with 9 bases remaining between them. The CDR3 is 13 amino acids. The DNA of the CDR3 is TGTGCCTGGAGTGTACAAATTTTCACTGAAGCTTTCTTT. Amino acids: CAWSVQIFTEAFF.